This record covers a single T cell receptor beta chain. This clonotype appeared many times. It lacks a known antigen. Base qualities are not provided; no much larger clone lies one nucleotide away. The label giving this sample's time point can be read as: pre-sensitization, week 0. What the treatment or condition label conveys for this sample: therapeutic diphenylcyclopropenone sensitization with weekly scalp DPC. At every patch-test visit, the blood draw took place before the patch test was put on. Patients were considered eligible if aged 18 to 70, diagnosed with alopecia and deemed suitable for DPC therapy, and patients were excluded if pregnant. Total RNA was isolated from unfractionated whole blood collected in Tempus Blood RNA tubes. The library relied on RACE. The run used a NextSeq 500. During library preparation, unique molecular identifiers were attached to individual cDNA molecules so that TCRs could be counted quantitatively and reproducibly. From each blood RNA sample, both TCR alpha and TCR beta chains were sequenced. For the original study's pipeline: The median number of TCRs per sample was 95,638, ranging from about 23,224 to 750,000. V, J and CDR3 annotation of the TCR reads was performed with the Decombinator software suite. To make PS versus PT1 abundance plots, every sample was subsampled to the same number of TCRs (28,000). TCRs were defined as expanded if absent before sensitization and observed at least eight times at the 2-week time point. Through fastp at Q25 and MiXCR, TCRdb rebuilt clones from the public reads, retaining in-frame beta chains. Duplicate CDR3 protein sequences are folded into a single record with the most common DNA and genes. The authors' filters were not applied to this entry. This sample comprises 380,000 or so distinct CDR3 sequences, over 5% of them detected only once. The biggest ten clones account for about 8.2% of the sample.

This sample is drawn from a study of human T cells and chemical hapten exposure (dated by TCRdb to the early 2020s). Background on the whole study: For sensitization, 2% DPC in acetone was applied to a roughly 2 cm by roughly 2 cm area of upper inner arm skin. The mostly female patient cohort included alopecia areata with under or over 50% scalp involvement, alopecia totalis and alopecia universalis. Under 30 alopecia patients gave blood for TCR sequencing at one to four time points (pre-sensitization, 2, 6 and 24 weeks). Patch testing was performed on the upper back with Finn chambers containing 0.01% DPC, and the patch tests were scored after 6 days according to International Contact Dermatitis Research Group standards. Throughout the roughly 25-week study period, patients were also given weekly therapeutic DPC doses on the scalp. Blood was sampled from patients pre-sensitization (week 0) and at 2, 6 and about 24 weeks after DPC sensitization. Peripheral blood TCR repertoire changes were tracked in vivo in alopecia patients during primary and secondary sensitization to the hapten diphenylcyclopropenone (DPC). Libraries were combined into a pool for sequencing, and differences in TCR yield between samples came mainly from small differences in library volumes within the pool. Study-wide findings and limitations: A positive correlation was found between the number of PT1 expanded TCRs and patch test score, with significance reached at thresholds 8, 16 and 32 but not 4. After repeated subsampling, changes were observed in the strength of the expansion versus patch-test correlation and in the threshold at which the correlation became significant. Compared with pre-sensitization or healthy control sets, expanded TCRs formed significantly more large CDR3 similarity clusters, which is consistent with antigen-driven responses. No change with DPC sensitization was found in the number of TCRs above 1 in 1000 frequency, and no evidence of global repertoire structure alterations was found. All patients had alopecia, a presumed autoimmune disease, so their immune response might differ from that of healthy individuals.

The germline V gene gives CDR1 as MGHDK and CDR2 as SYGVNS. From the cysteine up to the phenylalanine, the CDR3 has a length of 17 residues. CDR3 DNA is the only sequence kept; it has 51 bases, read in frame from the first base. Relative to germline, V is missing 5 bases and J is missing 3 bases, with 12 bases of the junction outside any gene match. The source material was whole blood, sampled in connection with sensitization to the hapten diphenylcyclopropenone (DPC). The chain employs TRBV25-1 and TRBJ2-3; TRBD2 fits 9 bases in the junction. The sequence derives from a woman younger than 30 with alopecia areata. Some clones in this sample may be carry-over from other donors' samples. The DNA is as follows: TGTGCCAGCAGTAACATCCAGGGCGGGGGGGAAACAGATACGCAGTATTTT. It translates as CASSNIQGGGETDTQYF.